The 26 T cell receptor beta chains in this list originate from one sample, sequenced in a study of OX40 agonist ivuxolimab in advanced cancers. Assay: immunoSEQ multiplex PCR; the TCRdb copy retains only in-frame clones and omits some. In the table there are approximately 86,000 clones, about 86% of which are singletons. This sample comprised CD4+ or CD8+ T cells sorted from blood, obtained in a trial of the OX40 agonist ivuxolimab. These receptors were taken from an adult with an advanced solid tumor such as melanoma, head and neck, liver or kidney cancer.

The rearrangement joins TRBV6-5 to TRBJ1-1; D call uncertain. The V and J ends lost 5 bases and 6 bases respectively, with 7 bases between them. The CDR3 length is 11 residues. Per the germline V gene, CDR1 is MNHEY and CDR2 is SVGAGI. The CDR3 loop reads CASSARAEAFF. The CDR3 region has the DNA TGTGCCAGCAGTGCGAGGGCTGAAGCTTTCTTT.

V usage is TRBV5-6 and J usage is TRBJ1-2, with 7 bases that match TRBD1. The V gene's germline CDR1 is SGHDT and CDR2 YYEEEE. The CDR3 is made up of 15 amino acids. The V and J ends lost 3 bases and 8 bases, in that order; junction bases with no gene match: 13. CDR3 sequence (DNA): TGTGCCAGCAGCTCGAAGCCAGGGGGGGCGGCCGGCTACACCTTC. Protein sequence: CASSSKPGGAAGYTF.

The genes are TRBV5-1 and TRBJ2-2; D may correspond to TRBD1 or TRBD2 (5 bases each). V was pared by 3 bases and J by 3 bases, with 12 bases between. The CDR3 covers 15 residues. Germline lookup yields CDR1 SGHRS and CDR2 YFSETQ. This chain's CDR3 is CASSSGPQDTGELFF. The CDR3 coding sequence is TGCGCCAGCAGCTCGGGACCTCAGGACACCGGGGAGCTGTTTTTT.

This clone appeared once. This chain links TRBV7-9 with TRBJ1-2, with a tentative D call TRBD1 (6 bases). This CDR3 has 12 amino acids. V was cut by 2 bases and J by 8 bases, with 9 bases left in between. Germline V CDR1 and CDR2: SEHNR, FQNEAQ (reference sequence). CDR3 bases: TGTGCCAGCAGCTTAAACAGGGCGGGCTACACCTTC. Translating it yields CASSLNRAGYTF.

This chain links TRBV15 with TRBJ2-7; D is uncertain. CDR1 is LNHNV and CDR2 is YYDKDF in the germline V gene (reference sequence). There are 18 residues in the CDR3. V gave up 0 bases and J gave up 0 bases, with 18 bases separating them. This CDR3 is CATSRDKMIGPTSYEQYF. CDR3 nucleotides: TGTGCCACCAGCAGAGATAAAATGATTGGCCCAACCTCCTACGAGCAGTACTTC.

The gene calls are TRBV30 and TRBJ2-1, with D tentatively TRBD1 or TRBD2 (5 bases each). The CDR3 has 15 residues. Germline lookup yields CDR1 GTSNPN and CDR2 SVGIG (reference sequence). V was pared by 2 bases and J by 4 bases, with 15 bases between. Here the CDR3 reads CAWSNGDGVYNEQFF. DNA for the CDR3: TGTGCCTGGAGTAACGGGGACGGAGTTTACAATGAGCAGTTCTTC. Full variable domain (rest looked up from reference TRBV30 and TRBJ2-1): SQTIHQWPATLVQPVGSPLSLECTVEGTSNPNLYWYRQAAGRGLQLLFYSVGIGQISSEVPQNLSASRPQDRQFILSSKKLLLSDSGFYLCAWSNGDGVYNEQFFGPGTRLTVL.

The V call is TRBV15, the J call TRBJ1-1; 7 bases are shared with TRBD1. The CDR3 is 14 amino acids. Germline CDR1 and CDR2: LNHNV and YYDKDF (reference sequence). V was pared by 3 bases and J by 7 bases, with 8 bases of the junction left unmatched. Here the CDR3 DNA reads TGTGCCACCAGCAGGAGCACAGGGGTTGGTGAAGCTTTCTTT. This codes for CATSRSTGVGEAFF.

The V call is TRBV4-1, the J call TRBJ1-6; D is perhaps TRBD1 (5 bases). Germline values: CDR1 MGHRA, CDR2 YSYEKL. The germline V and J ends were trimmed by 4 bases and 2 bases, with 15 bases remaining between them. This CDR3 has 17 residues. The CDR3 region has the DNA TGCGCCAGCAGCCGAGGAGGGCAGGGCCCCTATAATTCACCCCTCCACTTT. Amino acids: CASSRGGQGPYNSPLHF.

The chain employs TRBV5-1 and TRBJ1-4, with TRBD1 identical over 9 bases. V lost 5 bases to trimming and J lost 15 bases; unmatched junction nucleotides: 8. Germline V gene data show CDR1 as SGHRS and CDR2 as YFSETQ. The CDR3 length is 12 residues. The CDR3 DNA reads as TGCGCCAGCAGGGAGGACAGGGGCAGTGTGTTTTTT. Protein: CASREDRGSVFF. Using reference TRBV5-1 and TRBJ1-4 for the parts outside the CDR3, the full variable domain is KAGVTQTPRYLIKTRGQQVTLSCSPISGHRSVSWYQQTPGQGLQFLFEYFSETQRNKGNFPGRFSGRQFSNSRSEMNVSTLELGDSALYLCASREDRGSVFFGSGTQLSVL.

The J gene is TRBJ1-1, the V gene TRBV5-4; unclear D gene. V lost 3 bases and J lost 1, with 7 bases in between. The CDR3 is made up of 13 amino acids. Germline V lookup: CDR1 SGHNT, CDR2 YYREEE (reference sequence). CDR3 DNA sequence: TGTGCCAGCAGCTCTACTACGAACACTGAAGCTTTCTTT. This gives the protein CASSSTTNTEAFF.

This CDR3 is CASSSQLGHSYEQYF. The DNA for the CDR3 is TGTGCCAGCAGCTCACAACTGGGGCACTCCTACGAGCAGTACTTC. The chain joins TRBV11-2 to TRBJ2-7, with D perhaps TRBD1 (5 bases). The germline V gene has CDR1 SGHAT and CDR2 FQNNGV. V lost 4 bases and J lost 0, with 13 bases in between. This CDR3 has 15 amino acids.

This sequence joins TRBV4-2 and TRBJ1-5; 11 bases agree with TRBD1. The CDR3 has 15 residues. V was clipped by 0 bases and J by 8 bases; unmatched bases: 3. The germline gives CDR1 LGHNA, CDR2 YNFKEQ. The CDR3 bases are TGTGCCAGCAGCCAAGAGGACAGGGGGCATGAGCCCCAGCATTTT. Translated, it gives CASSQEDRGHEPQHF.

This chain links TRBV7-6 with TRBJ2-1; TRBD2 agrees at 11 bases. This CDR3 is 20 amino acids long. Germline V gene sequence: CDR1 SGHVS, CDR2 FNYEAQ. Trimming at V came to 3 bases and at J to 4 bases, leaving 17 bases not matched to a gene. The CDR3 loop reads CASSFPGHRLAGSFYNEQFF. CDR3 in DNA: TGTGCCAGCAGCTTCCCTGGGCATAGACTAGCGGGAAGCTTTTACAATGAGCAGTTCTTC. Filled out from reference TRBV7-6 and TRBJ2-1, the complete variable domain reads GAGVSQSPRYKVTKRGQDVALRCDPISGHVSLYWYRQALGQGPEFLTYFNYEAQQDKSGLPNDRFSAERPEGSISTLTIQRTEQRDSAMYRCASSFPGHRLAGSFYNEQFFGPGTRLTVL.

This sequence joins TRBV15 and TRBJ2-5, with 10 bases lining up with TRBD2. V shed 1 base, J shed 4 bases, and the junction held 6 bases outside the gene matches. CDR3 length: 16 amino acids. Germline lookup yields CDR1 LNHNV and CDR2 YYDKDF (reference sequence). CDR3 protein: CATSRGSSGSGETQYF. The CDR3 DNA sequence: TGTGCCACCAGCAGAGGATCTAGCGGGAGCGGAGAGACCCAGTACTTC.

V usage is TRBV2 and J usage is TRBJ2-1; D remains unclear. The germline V and J ends were trimmed by 6 bases and 7 bases, with 7 bases remaining between them. The CDR3 contains 11 residues. The germline V gene has CDR1 SNHLY and CDR2 FYNNEI. CDR3: CASSGWNEQFF. The CDR3 DNA follows: TGTGCCAGCAGCGGCTGGAATGAGCAGTTCTTC.

This sequence joins TRBV11-2 and TRBJ1-2; 10 bases match TRBD1. This CDR3 has 15 amino acids. The V segment lost 3 bases and the J segment 3 bases; nucleotides outside the gene matches: 4. The V gene's germline CDR1 is SGHAT and CDR2 FQNNGV. Written as DNA, the CDR3 is TGTGCCAGCAGCTTCCGGGGGACAGGGGACTATGGCTACACCTTC. Its protein product is CASSFRGTGDYGYTF.

The chain links TRBV5-1 to TRBJ1-4; 8 bases line up with TRBD1. Germline values: CDR1 SGHRS, CDR2 YFSETQ. Unmatched junction bases numbered 9, after V lost 0 bases and J lost 8 bases. The CDR3 has 16 amino acids. CDR3 bases: TGCGCCAGCAGCTTGGGACAGGGGATCGGGGTGGAAAAACTGTTTTTT. It encodes CASSLGQGIGVEKLFF. Complete variable domain (other parts from reference TRBV5-1 and TRBJ1-4): KAGVTQTPRYLIKTRGQQVTLSCSPISGHRSVSWYQQTPGQGLQFLFEYFSETQRNKGNFPGRFSGRQFSNSRSEMNVSTLELGDSALYLCASSLGQGIGVEKLFFGSGTQLSVL.

This clone appeared a single time. The genes are TRBV4-1 and TRBJ2-3, with 9 bases aligning to TRBD1. J gave up 5 bases and V 3 bases, and 12 bases lay outside the gene matches. The CDR3 consists of 17 residues. Germline lookup yields CDR1 MGHRA and CDR2 YSYEKL. CDR3 DNA: TGCGCCAGCAGCCAGCCTAGACAGGGGGTTGCATTAGATACGCAGTATTTT. Its translation is CASSQPRQGVALDTQYF.

The chain is built from TRBV19 and TRBJ1-1, with D possibly being TRBD1 (6 bases). Germline V gene sequence: CDR1 LNHDA, CDR2 SQIVND (reference sequence). This CDR3 has 15 amino acids. V lost 4 bases and J lost 0, with 12 bases in between. In DNA, the CDR3 is TGTGCCAGTAGTACCCGACAGGCATTGAACACTGAAGCTTTCTTT. Protein: CASSTRQALNTEAFF.

The chain uses TRBV6-5 and TRBJ2-1, with 7 positions matching TRBD1. Losses at the gene ends were 8 bases for V and 7 bases for J; bases not matched to a gene: 11. Germline V gene lookup returns CDR1 MNHEY and CDR2 SVGAGI. There are 14 residues in the CDR3. The CDR3 coding sequence is TGTGCCAGCTTTGCAGGGGGTTTTCAGAATGAGCAGTTCTTC. Translation: CASFAGGFQNEQFF.

J is TRBJ2-3 and V is TRBV5-1; 7 bases map to TRBD1. V trimming: 3 bases; J trimming: 3 bases; junction bases outside the gene matches: 10. This CDR3 is 16 amino acids long. Germline V CDR1 and CDR2: SGHRS, YFSETQ. The CDR3 spells CASSSGARGLTDTQYF. The CDR3, as DNA: TGCGCCAGCAGCTCTGGAGCAAGGGGGCTAACAGATACGCAGTATTTT.

As concerns this clone: A junction boundary mismatches the germline segment, possibly from a read error. This rearrangement joins TRBV7-7 to TRBJ2-7, with D possibly TRBD1 on 6 matching bases. The CDR3 has 14 amino acids. The germline V gene encodes CDR1 SSHAT and CDR2 FNYEAQ (reference sequence). CDR3 loop: CASSPPDRAYEQYF. CDR3 sequence (DNA): TGTGCTAGCAGCCCCCCGGACAGAGCCTACGAGCAGTACTTC.

This clone was detected once. The chain is built from TRBV7-2 and TRBJ1-2; D remains ambiguous. The CDR3 length is 12 residues. V was trimmed by 3 bases and J by 7 bases, leaving 9 bases between them. Germline CDR1 SGHTA, CDR2 FQGNSA. The CDR3 spells CASSFVTSGYTF. The CDR3 bases are TGTGCCAGCAGCTTTGTGACCTCTGGCTACACCTTC. The whole variable domain, remainder taken from reference TRBV7-2 and TRBJ1-2, is GAGVSQSPSNKVTEKGKDVELRCDPISGHTALYWYRQSLGQGLEFLIYFQGNSAPDKSGLPSDRFSAERTGGSVSTLTIQRTQQEDSAVYLCASSFVTSGYTFGSGTRLTVV.

The chain has TRBV19 and TRBJ2-2; D is unclear. V gave up 2 bases and J gave up 4 bases, with 11 bases separating them. The CDR3 runs to 15 residues. Germline V lookup: CDR1 LNHDA, CDR2 SQIVND (reference sequence). The CDR3, as DNA: TGTGCCAGTAGTATATCGACAAGAGGCACCGGGGAGCTGTTTTTT. Translated, it gives CASSISTRGTGELFF.

This clone appeared once. The chain recombines TRBV7-9 with TRBJ1-3; the D is unclear. Germline V gives CDR1 SEHNR, CDR2 FQNEAQ (reference sequence). The ends were cut back, 2 bases at V and 0 bases at J, with 8 bases in the middle. The CDR3 runs 15 residues. The chain's CDR3 is CASSLSTYSGNTIYF. The CDR3 DNA sequence: TGTGCCAGCAGCTTAAGTACCTACTCTGGAAACACCATATATTTT.

The V call is TRBV9, the J call TRBJ1-1, with D hard to call. The CDR3 runs 16 residues. V lost 0 bases and J lost 1, with 13 bases in between. Germline loops: CDR1 SGDLS, CDR2 YYNGEE. CDR3 protein: CASSVVPAKGNTEAFF. Here the CDR3 DNA reads TGTGCCAGCAGCGTAGTCCCCGCGAAAGGGAACACTGAAGCTTTCTTT.